The T cell receptor beta chain under discussion was sequenced for a study of OX40 agonist ivuxolimab in advanced cancers. Study at large: Patients received ivuxolimab, an agonistic anti-OX40 (CD134) antibody.

Overall study findings and caveats: Relative to CD4+, CD8+ T cells held more expanded clones on average.

This CDR3 has 15 amino acids. V was cut by 1 base and J by 0 bases, with 7 bases left in between. Germline V CDR1 and CDR2: LNHDA, SQIVND (reference sequence). In its sample, this clone was seen once. Its matching antigen is unknown. Libraries were prepared by immunoSEQ multiplex PCR; TCRdb keeps only in-frame clonotypes and omits some of them. The sample lists about 60,000 clones, under 85% occurring once. The clonotype was recovered from an adult with an advanced solid tumor such as melanoma, head and neck, liver or kidney cancer. This sequence joins TRBV19 and TRBJ2-1; D is unclear. Sequencing used CD4+ or CD8+ T cells sorted from blood, obtained in a trial of the OX40 agonist ivuxolimab. CDR3 DNA sequence: TGTGCCAGTAGTATAGTCAAGGACTCCTACAATGAGCAGTTCTTC. Its translation: CASSIVKDSYNEQFF. Full variable domain (remainder filled in from reference TRBV19 and TRBJ2-1): DGGITQSPKYLFRKEGQNVTLSCEQNLNHDAMYWYRQDPGQGLRLIYYSQIVNDFQKGDIAEGYSVSREKKESFPLTVTSAQKNPTAFYLCASSIVKDSYNEQFFGPGTRLTVL.